Listed here are 15 T cell receptor beta chains from one sample, sequenced in a study of neurological immune-mediated disorders. TCRdb fed the 5' RACE reads into MiXCR, producing one record per CDR3 protein. This table holds 35,000 to 45,000 distinct CDR3 sequences, roughly an eighth found once. Sequenced input: PBMCs. These receptors all stem from a woman between 50 and 59 years old with HTLV-1-associated myelopathy (HAM/TSP).

This clonotype was recorded many times. The V gene is TRBV28, the J gene TRBJ1-5, with a weak D call TRBD1 (6 bases). V lost 6 bases, J lost 7 bases, and 16 bases lay in between. This CDR3 region has 14 residues. CDR1 MDHEN and CDR2 SYDVKM come from the germline V gene. In nucleotides, the CDR3 is TGTGCCAGCAGGACCCTCAGGGGAGACCAGCCCCAGCATTTT. It is translated as CASRTLRGDQPQHF.

Points on this clonotype: A much larger clone differs by one base, so this may be a read error. This chain joins TRBV7-9 and TRBJ2-1, with D possibly called TRBD1 or TRBD2 (6 bases each). Germline assignment: CDR1 SEHNR and CDR2 FQNEAQ (reference sequence). The V and J ends lost 4 bases and 7 bases respectively, with 11 bases between them. The CDR3 length is 13 residues. The CDR3 DNA sequence: TGTGCCAGCAGCTCTTTAGGGGGGAATGAGCAGTTCTTC. This gives the protein CASSSLGGNEQFF.

This clonotype was counted at least ten times. The chain employs TRBV27 and TRBJ2-2; D may match TRBD1 or TRBD2 (6 bases each). V gave up 0 bases and J gave up 4 bases, with 15 bases separating them. This CDR3 region has 17 residues. Germline CDR1 reads MNHEY; CDR2 reads SMNVEV (reference sequence). The DNA of the CDR3 is TGTGCCAGCAGTTTATCGGCAGGGGACTGGGGCACCGGGGAGCTGTTTTTT. The encoded protein is CASSLSAGDWGTGELFF.

This clonotype was seen ten or more times. The chain is built from TRBV20-1 and TRBJ1-5, with D possibly being TRBD1 (5 bases). Between the trimmed V and J ends, which lost 6 bases and 2 bases, there was a span of 11 bases. This CDR3 comprises 13 residues. Germline V gene data show CDR1 as DFQATT and CDR2 as SNEGSKA (reference sequence). CDR3 protein: CSAIGTGNQPQHF. CDR3 nucleotide sequence: TGCAGTGCCATTGGGACGGGCAATCAGCCCCAGCATTTT.

At least ten counts were recorded for this clonotype. The genes are TRBV7-2 and TRBJ2-3, with 12 bases that match TRBD2. Germline assignment: CDR1 SGHTA and CDR2 FQGNSA. CDR3 length equals 17 residues. With 2 bases clipped from V and 6 bases from J, the junction kept 9 bases outside the gene matches. The CDR3 DNA reads as TGTGCCAGCAGCTTAAGGGGGACTAGCGGGCCGGGCGATACGCAGTATTTT. Its protein is CASSLRGTSGPGDTQYF.

This clonotype has at least ten counts. This chain joins TRBV20-1 and TRBJ2-1, with D possibly matching TRBD2 (7 bases). Germline loops: CDR1 DFQATT, CDR2 SNEGSKA (reference sequence). V was pared by 2 bases and J by 1 base, with 15 bases between. The CDR3 loop spans 16 amino acids. This CDR3 reads CSARPTGRGSYNEQFF. CDR3 DNA sequence: TGCAGTGCTAGACCTACAGGGAGGGGTTCCTACAATGAGCAGTTCTTC.

This clonotype was counted at least ten times. The chain joins TRBV6-5 to TRBJ1-1, with unresolved D. The germline gives CDR1 MNHEY, CDR2 SVGAGI. The CDR3 consists of 13 residues. V lost 6 bases to trimming and J lost 3 bases, with 11 bases between them. The CDR3, as DNA: TGTGCCAGCAGCCGCGACTCATACACTGAAGCTTTCTTT. It encodes CASSRDSYTEAFF.

Concerning this clonotype itself: A read error may produce the germline difference seen at one junction end. For the CDR3, the DNA is TGTGCCAGCAGAGTTAGCGGGGGGAACACCAGGGAGCTGTTTTTT. Residues: CASRVSGGNTRELFF. V is TRBV2 and J is TRBJ2-2, with TRBD2 matching 10 bases. Germline assignment: CDR1 SNHLY and CDR2 FYNNEI. The CDR3 length is 15 residues.

This clonotype was recorded many times. The rearrangement joins TRBV25-1 to TRBJ2-2, with TRBD1 identical over 10 bases. The CDR3 contains 16 residues. The germline V gene encodes CDR1 MGHDK and CDR2 SYGVNS. Losses at the gene ends were 5 bases for V and 0 bases for J; bases not matched to a gene: 3. The CDR3 spells CASSKGQGANTGELFF. CDR3 in DNA: TGTGCCAGCAGTAAAGGACAGGGGGCGAACACCGGGGAGCTGTTTTTT.

This clonotype was found many times. The chain combines TRBV3-1 with TRBJ1-5; D gene uncertain. The V gene lost 8 bases and the J gene lost 5 bases, with 10 bases spanning the gap. CDR3 length equals 12 residues. Germline V gene lookup returns CDR1 LGHDT and CDR2 YNNKEL (reference sequence). CDR3 DNA: TGTGCCAGCGGTGAGTTATATCAGCCCCAGCATTTT. This sequence encodes CASGELYQPQHF.

The V gene is TRBV5-1, the J gene TRBJ1-4, with a weak D call TRBD1 (5 bases). The ends were cut back, 3 bases at V and 6 bases at J, with 12 bases in the middle. This CDR3 region has 14 residues. Germline V gives CDR1 SGHRS, CDR2 YFSETQ. CDR3 nucleotide sequence: TGCGCCAGCAGCTCGGACAAGACCTATGAAAAACTGTTTTTT. This translates into CASSSDKTYEKLFF.

This clonotype was observed a handful of times. This chain links TRBV19 with TRBJ2-7; 8 bases map to TRBD2. V was clipped by 1 base and J by 2 bases; unmatched bases: 4. The CDR3 is made up of 15 amino acids. CDR1 and CDR2 from the germline V gene are LNHDA and SQIVND (reference sequence). The CDR3 is CASSIASGGTYEQYV. CDR3 sequence (DNA): TGTGCCAGTAGTATAGCGAGCGGGGGCACCTACGAGCAGTACGTC.

This clonotype was seen repeatedly, ten times or more. V gene TRBV4-1 combines with J gene TRBJ1-5; perhaps TRBD1 as D (6 bases). CDR1 is MGHRA and CDR2 is YSYEKL in the germline V gene. This CDR3 has 15 amino acids. Trimming took 0 bases from V and 11 from J, leaving 17 bases between them. CDR3 amino acids: CASSQDFRGGKSQHF. The CDR3 nucleotides read TGCGCCAGCAGCCAAGATTTCAGGGGCGGTAAGTCCCAGCATTTT.

This clonotype was recorded many times. This chain uses TRBV7-2 with TRBJ1-2; D gene unclear. Germline V lookup: CDR1 SGHTA, CDR2 FQGNSA. Trimming left V 1 base short and J 2 bases short, with 5 bases between. This CDR3 spans 13 amino acids. The CDR3 loop is CASSLEPNYGYTF. CDR3 bases: TGTGCCAGCAGCTTAGAGCCGAACTATGGCTACACCTTC.

This clonotype was counted many times. The genes are TRBV28 and TRBJ2-7; 9 bases match TRBD1. The V segment lost 1 base and the J segment 0 bases; nucleotides outside the gene matches: 10. CDR3 length: 18 amino acids. From germline, CDR1 is MDHEN and CDR2 SYDVKM. CDR3: CASSLSKGDRGYSYEQYV. In DNA form, the CDR3 reads TGTGCCAGCAGTTTATCTAAAGGTGACAGGGGGTACTCCTACGAGCAGTACGTC.